Below are 22 T cell receptor beta chains sequenced from a single sample in a study of cytomegalovirus exposure and HLA in healthy donors. PCR primers comprised 60 Vbeta and 13 Jbeta primers. TCRdb keeps only in-frame clones here, not all; method: immunoSEQ multiplex PCR. The repertoire table contains about 77,000 clones. The specimen sequenced was PBMCs. The receptors originated from a man aged 50 to 59 in good health and CMV-seropositive.

The chain is built from TRBV7-2 and TRBJ1-2; D remains unclear. Trimming cost V 1 base and J 8 bases, with 8 bases left between them. Germline CDR1 SGHTA, CDR2 FQGNSA. CDR3 length equals 12 residues. This CDR3 is CASSLELRGYTF. CDR3 nucleotides: TGTGCCAGCAGCTTAGAACTCAGGGGCTACACCTTC.

The DNA of the CDR3 is TGCGCCAGCAGCTTGAATCCTCGGACAGCGGAGCACCACTTT. Translating it yields CASSLNPRTAEHHF. The chain recombines TRBV5-1 with TRBJ1-6, with D possibly matching TRBD1 (6 bases). V gave up 1 base and J gave up 18 bases, with 20 bases separating them. In germline, CDR1 is SGHRS, CDR2 YFSETQ. This CDR3 comprises 14 residues.

V and J are TRBV25-1 and TRBJ2-3, with 8 bases that match TRBD1. CDR1 and CDR2 (germline): MGHDK, SYGVNS. The CDR3 loop spans 14 amino acids. J was trimmed by 2 bases and V by 4 bases; bases with no gene match: 2. The CDR3 nucleotides read TGTGCCAGCAGTGTGGGACAGGCCACAGATACGCAGTATTTT. This sequence encodes CASSVGQATDTQYF.

V usage is TRBV25-1 and J usage is TRBJ1-2; no clear D. The CDR3 is 13 residues long. CDR1 MGHDK and CDR2 SYGVNS come from the germline V gene. Trimming stripped 2 bases from V and 2 bases from J, with 6 bases between. Here the CDR3 DNA reads TGTGCCAGCAGTGAACGGGTGAACTATGGCTACACCTTC. Encoded protein: CASSERVNYGYTF.

The chain combines TRBV9 with TRBJ1-1; TRBD1 agrees at 7 bases. This CDR3 has 15 amino acids. The germline V gene encodes CDR1 SGDLS and CDR2 YYNGEE. J gave up 1 base and V 4 bases, and 7 bases lay outside the gene matches. CDR3 protein: CASSLTGTENTEAFF. The CDR3 nucleotides are TGTGCCAGCAGCCTGACCGGGACAGAGAACACTGAAGCTTTCTTT.

The J gene is TRBJ1-1, the V gene TRBV5-1, with TRBD1 matching 10 bases. The germline CDR1 and CDR2 sequences are SGHRS and YFSETQ. The CDR3 is 15 amino acids. With V trimmed by 4 bases and J by 3 bases, 6 bases remained unmatched. The CDR3 DNA reads as TGCGCCAGCAGCCGACGGACAGGGGGGGACACTGAAGCTTTCTTT. Translation: CASSRRTGGDTEAFF.

This chain links TRBV5-4 with TRBJ2-5, with 10 bases lining up with TRBD1. There are 13 residues in the CDR3. Germline V lookup: CDR1 SGHNT, CDR2 YYREEE (reference sequence). V trimming: 4 bases; J trimming: 5 bases; junction bases outside the gene matches: 2. DNA of the CDR3: TGTGCCAGCAGCCTGGGACAGGGGGAGACCCAGTACTTC. This codes for CASSLGQGETQYF.

The J gene is TRBJ2-5, the V gene TRBV6-1; D is unresolved. The V end was cut by 2 bases, the J end by 3 bases, with 10 bases between. Germline V gene data show CDR1 as MNHNS and CDR2 as SASEGT. The CDR3 is 14 amino acids. This CDR3 reads CASSEFSGEETQYF. CDR3 nucleotide sequence: TGTGCCAGCAGTGAATTTTCTGGAGAAGAGACCCAGTACTTC.

J is TRBJ2-1 and V is TRBV7-9, with 8 bases matching TRBD2. The CDR3 is 16 amino acids. V lost 5 bases to trimming and J lost 0 bases; unmatched junction nucleotides: 6. The germline CDR1 and CDR2 sequences are SEHNR and FQNEAQ (reference sequence). The CDR3 reads CASSALAGTSYNEQFF. DNA of the CDR3: TGTGCCAGCAGCGCTTTAGCGGGGACCTCCTACAATGAGCAGTTCTTC.

The rearrangement uses TRBV19 and TRBJ2-7; 8 bases align to TRBD2. CDR3 size: 15 residues. Per germline, CDR1 LNHDA and CDR2 SQIVND (reference sequence). With V trimmed by 6 bases and J by 4 bases, 11 bases remained unmatched. The CDR3 loop is CASSYSAGARYEQYF. In nucleotides, the CDR3 is TGTGCCAGTAGCTACTCAGCGGGAGCTAGGTACGAGCAGTACTTC.

The chain couples TRBV28 to TRBJ1-2; weak D call: TRBD1 (5 bases). The CDR3 is 14 residues long. Between the trimmed V and J ends, which lost 3 bases and 0 bases, there was a span of 8 bases. Per germline, CDR1 MDHEN and CDR2 SYDVKM. The CDR3 loop reads CASSLQGTNYGYTF. In DNA form, the CDR3 reads TGTGCCAGCAGTTTGCAGGGAACTAACTATGGCTACACCTTC.

The chain has TRBV18 and TRBJ2-3, with D hard to call. The CDR3 is 15 residues long. Germline values: CDR1 KGHSH, CDR2 LQKENI. V was trimmed by 1 base and J by 5 bases, leaving 13 bases between them. The CDR3 nucleotides are TGTGCCAGCTCACCACTAGGAGCGCCACAAGATACGCAGTATTTT. Protein: CASSPLGAPQDTQYF.

This CDR3 reads CASSGTGEEADTQYF. In DNA, the CDR3 is TGTGCCAGTAGTGGGACAGGGGAGGAGGCAGATACGCAGTATTTT. The V call is TRBV19, the J call TRBJ2-3; TRBD1 aligns across 10 bases. CDR3 length: 15 amino acids. The V segment lost 5 bases and the J segment 4 bases; nucleotides outside the gene matches: 6. Germline V CDR1 and CDR2: LNHDA, SQIVND (reference sequence).

V gene TRBV7-2 combines with J gene TRBJ2-5, with 8 bases that match TRBD1. The V segment lost 3 bases and the J segment 5 bases; nucleotides outside the gene matches: 5. This CDR3 contains 14 residues. Germline V gives CDR1 SGHTA, CDR2 FQGNSA. The chain's CDR3 is CASSLDRASETQYF. In DNA, the CDR3 is TGTGCCAGCAGCTTGGACAGGGCGTCGGAGACCCAGTACTTC. The full variable domain, rest sourced from reference TRBV7-2 and TRBJ2-5, is GAGVSQSPSNKVTEKGKDVELRCDPISGHTALYWYRQSLGQGLEFLIYFQGNSAPDKSGLPSDRFSAERTGGSVSTLTIQRTQQEDSAVYLCASSLDRASETQYFGPGTRLLVL.

The rearrangement uses TRBV5-1 and TRBJ1-4, with TRBD1 identical over 7 bases. The germline CDR1 and CDR2 sequences are SGHRS and YFSETQ. V gave up 1 base and J gave up 5 bases; unmatched junction bases: 2. This CDR3 has 14 residues. The CDR3 DNA follows: TGCGCCAGCAGCTTGACGACAGGGAATGAAAAACTGTTTTTT. The encoded protein is CASSLTTGNEKLFF.

This chain connects TRBV5-1 to TRBJ2-7; 7 positions match TRBD1. V lost 4 bases, J lost 2 bases, and 6 bases stayed unmatched. The CDR3 has 14 residues. Germline CDR1 reads SGHRS; CDR2 reads YFSETQ. The CDR3 is CASSPRQGAYEQYV. DNA of the CDR3: TGCGCCAGCAGCCCCCGACAGGGAGCCTACGAGCAGTACGTC.

The chain has TRBV19 and TRBJ1-1; no definite D call. Deletions cut 4 bases from V and 0 bases from J, with 12 bases between. The CDR3 has 15 residues. Germline loops: CDR1 LNHDA, CDR2 SQIVND (reference sequence). The CDR3 region is CASSSLAGMNTEAFF. The CDR3 DNA reads TGTGCCAGTAGTAGCCTCGCGGGGATGAACACTGAAGCTTTCTTT.

V gene TRBV9 combines with J gene TRBJ1-5; 7 bases fit TRBD1. Germline V CDR1 and CDR2: SGDLS, YYNGEE. CDR3 length: 13 residues. Trimming cost V 4 bases and J 6 bases; bases outside gene matches: 4. The CDR3, as DNA: TGTGCCAGCAGCTCGACAGGGTCTCAGCCCCAGCATTTT. Amino acids: CASSSTGSQPQHF.

The J gene is TRBJ1-2, the V gene TRBV18; D not certain. The V gene's germline CDR1 is KGHSH and CDR2 LQKENI. The length of the CDR3 is 14 residues. The germline V and J ends were trimmed by 2 bases and 4 bases, with 11 bases remaining between them. CDR3 DNA: TGTGCCAGCTCACCAGAAAAGGAGACCTATGGCTACACCTTC. It is translated as CASSPEKETYGYTF.

The CDR3 is CASRPQTGNYEQYF. CDR3 bases: TGTGCCAGCAGACCCCAGACAGGGAACTACGAGCAGTACTTC. The chain has TRBV7-6 and TRBJ2-7; 7 bases line up with TRBD1. The CDR3 extends over 14 amino acids. Germline CDR1 and CDR2: SGHVS and FNYEAQ. J lost 3 bases, V lost 6 bases, and 8 bases had no gene match.

The J gene is TRBJ2-5, the V gene TRBV4-1; perhaps TRBD1 as D (5 bases). In germline, CDR1 is MGHRA, CDR2 YSYEKL. V lost 1 base and J 2 bases, leaving 5 bases between the germline ends. The CDR3 is 13 residues long. CDR3 protein: CASSQGQQETQYF. The CDR3 DNA follows: TGCGCCAGCAGCCAAGGACAGCAAGAGACCCAGTACTTC.

The chain employs TRBV23-1 and TRBJ2-7; tentatively, D is TRBD2 (6 bases). TRBV23-1 counts as an open reading frame of uncertain function. This CDR3 is 15 amino acids long. The germline V and J ends were trimmed by 6 bases and 7 bases, with 22 bases remaining between them. CDR3 residues: CASSPGTLRTPEQYV. CDR3 DNA: TGCGCCAGCAGCCCAGGGACTCTGCGAACACCGGAGCAGTACGTC.